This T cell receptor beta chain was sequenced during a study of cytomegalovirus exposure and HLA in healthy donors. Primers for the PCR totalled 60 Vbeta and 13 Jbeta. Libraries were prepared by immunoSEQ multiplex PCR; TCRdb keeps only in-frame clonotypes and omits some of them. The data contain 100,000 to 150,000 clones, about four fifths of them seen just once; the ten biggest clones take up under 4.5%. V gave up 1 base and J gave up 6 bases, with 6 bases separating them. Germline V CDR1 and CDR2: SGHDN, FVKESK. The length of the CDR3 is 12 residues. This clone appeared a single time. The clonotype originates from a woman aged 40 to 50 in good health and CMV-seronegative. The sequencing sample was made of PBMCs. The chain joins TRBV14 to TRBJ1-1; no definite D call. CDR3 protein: CASSQGGPEAFF. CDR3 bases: TGTGCCAGCAGCCAAGGAGGGCCTGAAGCTTTCTTT.